This TCR beta chain is from a study of blood T cell repertoires in COVID-19. The overall study: Samples of COVID-19 (acute and convalescent) were obtained from the United States, Italy and Spain. PBMCs, B-cell-depleted T cells, or T cells provided the cDNA or gDNA that made up the material.

V dropped 5 bases and J dropped 6 bases, with 13 bases sitting between them. CDR1 is SGHAT, CDR2 FQNNGV, per germline. The CDR3 contains 13 residues. As handled by the study authors: Reference gene primer amplification gave nucleated cell count estimates. The repertoire was sequenced with immunoSEQ multiplex PCR; TCRdb's copy has only in-frame clones and lacks some. That table is the source of V, J and clone size, and D and trimming were worked out from the DNA. The sample shows 40,000 to 60,000 clones, over 80% of them seen only once. The Seattle patients joined while their infection was active and were tracked longitudinally afterward.

The source of this sequence is a woman of 80 years or more with COVID-19, enrolled during active disease. Sequencing used peripheral blood. The chain couples TRBV11-2 to TRBJ1-1, with no clear D. CDR3 region: CASSPPWSAEAFF. The CDR3 DNA reads TGTGCCAGCAGCCCTCCCTGGAGCGCTGAAGCTTTCTTT.